A selection of T cell receptor beta chains follows, all from one sample in a study of blood T cell repertoires in COVID-19. Using immunoSEQ multiplex PCR, the repertoire was profiled, and TCRdb retains in-frame clones only, with some absent. Here the sample spans 200,000 to 250,000 clones, roughly 88% being singletons. The sample comprised PBMCs or T cells enriched from blood (not recorded which). The source is a woman under 40 who had been exposed to COVID-19. Both conserved end residues are part of each CDR3. A D gene is named only where the DNA matches it firmly. Where a row states a size, it is once, few, many or the class of an expanded clone; other rows omit it.

v_gene	j_gene	abundance	d_gene	CDR3aa	CDR3nt
TRBV29-1	TRBJ1-1	-	-	CSVSGLTEAFF	TGCAGCGTTTCAGGGTTAACTGAAGCTTTCTTT
TRBV7-2	TRBJ1-3	-	-	CASSLAATGNTIYF	TGTGCCAGCAGCTTAGCCGCGACTGGAAACACCATATATTTT
TRBV5-6	TRBJ2-7	once	-	CASSFSFGGFSHEQYF	TGTGCCAGCAGCTTTTCGTTCGGGGGTTTTAGCCACGAGCAGTACTTC
TRBV18	TRBJ2-7	-	-	CASSPSLQYEQYF	TGTGCCAGCTCACCCAGTTTGCAGTACGAGCAGTACTTC
TRBV5-1	TRBJ2-1	-	-	CASSLAAAGLGNEQFF	TGCGCCAGCAGCTTGGCGGCGGCGGGTTTGGGGAATGAGCAGTTCTTC
TRBV7-2	TRBJ2-7	-	TRBD1	CASSYSGGYEQYF	TGTGCCAGCAGCTATTCAGGGGGCTACGAGCAGTACTTC
TRBV5-6	TRBJ2-7	-	TRBD2	CASSPGLAGGLSYEQYF	TGTGCCAGCAGCCCGGGACTAGCGGGAGGCCTATCCTACGAGCAGTACTTC
TRBV4-1	TRBJ2-7	few	TRBD2	CASSRTGTSGSEQYF	TGCGCCAGCAGCCGAACCGGGACTAGCGGGTCCGAGCAGTACTTC
TRBV29-1	TRBJ1-2	-	-	CSVESVNYGYTF	TGCAGCGTTGAATCGGTTAACTATGGCTACACCTTC
TRBV28	TRBJ2-5	-	-	CASSLWEDGGAGTADLETQYF	TGTGCCAGCAGTTTATGGGAGGATGGGGGCGCAGGCACGGCTGATTTGGAGACCCAGTACTTC
TRBV5-1	TRBJ2-3	once	TRBD1	CASSLAFGQGADTQYF	TGCGCCAGCAGCTTGGCCTTTGGACAGGGGGCGGATACGCAGTATTTT
TRBV5-1	TRBJ1-1	-	TRBD1	CASSSRDRGNTEAFF	TGCGCCAGCAGCTCCCGGGACAGGGGGAACACTGAAGCTTTCTTT
TRBV19	TRBJ1-5	-	-	CASSGDSDNQPQHF	TGTGCCAGTAGTGGGGACTCGGACAATCAGCCCCAGCATTTT
TRBV27	TRBJ2-3	-	TRBD2	CASFGGRAEDTQYF	TGTGCCAGCTTCGGCGGGAGGGCCGAAGATACGCAGTATTTT
TRBV5-1	TRBJ2-1	-	-	CASSPPSRAYNEQFF	TGCGCCAGCAGCCCTCCTTCTCGGGCCTACAATGAGCAGTTCTTC
TRBV6-4	TRBJ2-1	-	-	CASSDSGSGSDEQFF	TGTGCCAGCAGTGACTCCGGGTCCGGGAGCGATGAGCAGTTCTTC
TRBV6-5	TRBJ2-6	once	-	CASSYQVRGANVLTF	TGTGCCAGCAGTTATCAGGTGCGTGGGGCCAACGTCCTGACTTTC
TRBV7-9	TRBJ1-2	-	-	CASIKTWTDTNYGYTF	TGTGCCAGCATCAAGACATGGACAGATACTAACTATGGCTACACCTTC
TRBV6-5	TRBJ1-4	-	-	CASSPTMGPGEKLFF	TGTGCCAGCAGTCCCACGATGGGGCCAGGAGAAAAACTGTTTTTT
TRBV30	TRBJ1-1	-	-	CAYDGVEAFF	TGTGCATACGACGGGGTTGAAGCTTTCTTT
TRBV7-8	TRBJ1-4	-	TRBD1	CASSLNLQGAGEKLFF	TGTGCCAGCAGCTTAAACCTACAGGGGGCCGGTGAAAAACTGTTTTTT
TRBV3-1/TRBV3-2	TRBJ2-2	-	-	CASSQDRLAPTNTGELFF	TGTGCCAGCAGCCAAGACAGGTTGGCCCCCACGAACACCGGGGAGCTGTTTTTT
TRBV5-5	TRBJ2-3	-	TRBD2	CASRSRAGLAGDTQYF	TGTGCCAGCAGGTCGAGGGCCGGACTAGCGGGAGATACGCAGTATTTT
TRBV18	TRBJ2-2	-	TRBD1	CASSPPGQEDTGELFF	TGTGCCAGCTCACCGCCGGGACAGGAAGACACCGGGGAGCTGTTTTTT
TRBV6-6	TRBJ1-4	-	-	CASSYRTENEKLFF	TGTGCCAGCAGTTACAGGACAGAGAATGAAAAACTGTTTTTT
TRBV5-1	TRBJ1-2	-	-	CASSSTQGMGGYTF	TGCGCCAGCAGCTCGACCCAGGGGATGGGTGGCTACACCTTC
TRBV24-1	TRBJ2-3	-	-	CATSDRDTLTDTQYF	TGTGCCACCAGTGACAGAGACACACTCACAGATACGCAGTATTTT